The T cell receptor (beta chain) under discussion was sequenced for a study of monozygotic twins with cystic fibrosis. The overall study: Library input was 2.5 to 3.5 micrograms of fragmented DNA, with about 15 PCR cycles.

The CDR3 is 14 residues long. V was trimmed by 5 bases and J by 2 bases, leaving 12 bases between them. CDR1 is LNHNV, CDR2 YYDKDF, per germline (reference sequence). Findings and limits, study-wide: In 13 of 16 pairs, V gene usage was closest to the co-twin's. Median Simpson clonality of approximately 0.0088 suggested naive T cells predominated.

On this clone: Its target is unknown.

Clones were sequenced by immunoSEQ multiplex PCR, and TCRdb holds only the in-frame ones, with some missing. The sample consists of 22,000 or so clones, just under 90% of them appearing once. The sequence was collected from a woman aged 30 to 39 with cystic fibrosis. Source material: blood. The genes are TRBV15 and TRBJ1-2; weak D call: TRBD1 (5 bases). CDR3 sequence reads: CATSHIQVNYGYTF. The CDR3 nucleotides are TGTGCCACCAGCCACATACAGGTCAACTATGGCTACACCTTC.